A single sample is the source of the 26 T cell receptor beta chains below, sequenced in a study of blood T cell repertoires in COVID-19. Repertoires were generated with immunoSEQ multiplex PCR, while TCRdb's copy carries only in-frame clones and drops some. The data hold tens of thousands of clones, with around 81% observed a single time. The sample was peripheral blood. The receptors were gathered from a woman aged 70-85 years with acute or convalescent COVID-19.

This sequence joins TRBV6-5 and TRBJ2-5; TRBD2 aligns across 7 bases. This CDR3 has 15 residues. From germline, CDR1 is MNHEY and CDR2 SVGAGI. V shed 6 bases and J 1 base; nucleotides not matched to a gene: 8. The CDR3: CASRGWGGVQETQYF. As DNA, the CDR3 is TGTGCCAGCAGGGGCTGGGGGGGGGTCCAAGAGACCCAGTACTTC.

The rearrangement links TRBV30 to TRBJ1-6, with D tentatively TRBD1 (5 bases). The CDR3 runs 12 residues. In germline, CDR1 is GTSNPN, CDR2 SVGIG (reference sequence). The germline V and J ends were trimmed by 2 bases and 7 bases, with 6 bases remaining between them. CDR3 sequence (DNA): TGTGCCTGGAGTAGACAGAATTCACCCCTCCACTTT. Translating it yields CAWSRQNSPLHF.

V usage is TRBV7-9 and J usage is TRBJ2-5; possibly TRBD2 for D (5 bases). There are 14 residues in the CDR3. The V and J ends lost 4 bases and 5 bases respectively, with 14 bases between them. CDR1 and CDR2 from the germline V gene are SEHNR and FQNEAQ (reference sequence). The CDR3 region is CASSSQDSRETQYF. The CDR3 region has the DNA TGTGCCAGCAGCTCCCAGGACTCTCGGGAGACCCAGTACTTC. The whole variable domain, filled in from reference TRBV7-9 and TRBJ2-5, reads DTGVSQNPRHKITKRGQNVTFRCDPISEHNRLYWYRQTLGQGPEFLTYFQNEAQLEKSRLLSDRFSAERPKGSFSTLEIQRTEQGDSAMYLCASSSQDSRETQYFGPGTRLLVL.

The chain carries TRBV7-9 and TRBJ2-1; D ambiguous. This CDR3 contains 13 residues. Germline CDR1 and CDR2: SEHNR and FQNEAQ (reference sequence). Trimming took off 5 bases at V and 8 bases at J, with 13 bases between the two ends. CDR3 region: CASSPRYQHEQFF. The CDR3 DNA reads as TGTGCCAGCAGCCCCCGGTACCAACATGAGCAGTTCTTC.

The chain is built from TRBV7-8 and TRBJ2-5, with 9 nucleotides matching TRBD1. Per the germline V gene, CDR1 is SGHVS and CDR2 is FQNEAQ. The junction had 9 bases not matched to a gene; V was cut back by 5 bases and J by 5 bases. This CDR3 is built from 15 residues. The DNA of the CDR3 is TGTGCCAGCAGCCGGGACAGGGTAATTTTGGAGACCCAGTACTTC. This gives the protein CASSRDRVILETQYF.

The gene calls are TRBV5-4 and TRBJ1-2, with TRBD1 as a possible D gene (6 bases). In germline, CDR1 is SGHNT, CDR2 YYREEE (reference sequence). Trimming took 4 bases from V and 3 from J, leaving 10 bases between them. The CDR3 is 13 amino acids. The CDR3 DNA sequence: TGTGCCAGCAGCCCGGGACAAGACTATGGCTACACCTTC. Amino acid sequence: CASSPGQDYGYTF. Complete variable domain (other parts from reference TRBV5-4 and TRBJ1-2): ETGVTQSPTHLIKTRGQQVTLRCSSQSGHNTVSWYQQALGQGPQFIFQYYREEENGRGNFPPRFSGLQFPNYSSELNVNALELDDSALYLCASSPGQDYGYTFGSGTRLTVV.

The J gene is TRBJ2-3, the V gene TRBV19, with 7 bases that match TRBD2. The CDR3 length is 14 residues. The trim removed 4 bases at V and 0 bases at J, leaving 1 base unmatched. Per germline, CDR1 LNHDA and CDR2 SQIVND (reference sequence). The CDR3 loop is CASSSGGSTDTQYF. For the CDR3, the DNA is TGTGCCAGTAGTAGCGGGGGTAGCACAGATACGCAGTATTTT. Supplemented by reference TRBV19 and TRBJ2-3, the full variable domain reads DGGITQSPKYLFRKEGQNVTLSCEQNLNHDAMYWYRQDPGQGLRLIYYSQIVNDFQKGDIAEGYSVSREKKESFPLTVTSAQKNPTAFYLCASSSGGSTDTQYFGPGTRLTVL.

This clone appeared once. The rearrangement joins TRBV10-2 to TRBJ2-3; 8 nucleotides agree with TRBD1. J was trimmed by 4 bases and V by 3 bases; bases with no gene match: 3. This CDR3 spans 14 amino acids. Germline V gene lookup returns CDR1 WSHSY and CDR2 SAAADI. DNA of the CDR3: TGCGCCAGCAGTGATACAGGGGGGCCAGATACGCAGTATTTT. Translation gives CASSDTGGPDTQYF.

This chain links TRBV5-1 with TRBJ2-5; TRBD2 agrees at 9 bases. Germline V lookup: CDR1 SGHRS, CDR2 YFSETQ. The J segment lost 0 bases and the V segment lost 2 bases, leaving 2 bases of the junction unmatched. The CDR3 loop spans 15 amino acids. The CDR3 is CASSFQRGDQETQYF. The CDR3 coding sequence is TGCGCCAGCAGCTTCCAGCGGGGGGACCAAGAGACCCAGTACTTC.

Only one count was recorded for this clone. The chain is built from TRBV27 and TRBJ1-4; TRBD1 agrees at 9 bases. The V segment lost 6 bases and the J segment 8 bases; nucleotides outside the gene matches: 4. The CDR3 covers 13 residues. Germline CDR1 and CDR2: MNHEY and SMNVEV (reference sequence). CDR3 nucleotides: TGTGCCAGCAGGAGGACAGGGGACGAAAAACTGTTTTTT. This codes for CASRRTGDEKLFF.

This rearrangement joins TRBV30 to TRBJ2-6; D possibly corresponds to TRBD2 (6 bases). The CDR3 runs 17 residues. With 4 bases removed from V and 0 bases from J, the gap between germline ends came to 16 bases. The V gene's germline CDR1 is GTSNPN and CDR2 SVGIG (reference sequence). DNA for the CDR3: TGTGCCTGGAAAGTAGCGGTGACGAGCTCTGGGGCCAACGTCCTGACTTTC. Translated, it gives CAWKVAVTSSGANVLTF.

This clone was recorded once. The gene calls are TRBV25-1 and TRBJ1-1, with TRBD1 identical over 8 bases. Germline assignment: CDR1 MGHDK and CDR2 SYGVNS. The CDR3 covers 14 residues. V lost 7 bases to trimming and J lost 0 bases; unmatched junction nucleotides: 4. The chain's CDR3 is CASMDRVLNTEAFF. CDR3 sequence (DNA): TGTGCCAGCATGGACAGGGTATTGAACACTGAAGCTTTCTTT.

This chain uses TRBV7-3 with TRBJ1-2; a weak D match, TRBD1 (6 bases). The ends were cut back, 5 bases at V and 7 bases at J, with 14 bases in the middle. Germline-derived CDR1 and CDR2 are SGHTA and FQGTGA. The CDR3 spans 13 residues. CDR3 loop: CASSVTTGAGYTF. DNA of the CDR3: TGTGCCAGCAGCGTCACGACAGGCGCTGGCTACACCTTC.

This clone was counted a single time. The chain links TRBV27 to TRBJ1-4, with 10 bases identical to TRBD1. There are 17 residues in the CDR3. Germline values: CDR1 MNHEY, CDR2 SMNVEV (reference sequence). J gave up 4 bases and V 5 bases, and 10 bases lay outside the gene matches. CDR3 nucleotide sequence: TGTGCCAGCAGTCCCCTTTACGGACAGGGGGATAATGAAAAACTGTTTTTT. Translated: CASSPLYGQGDNEKLFF.

This clone was observed a single time. This chain links TRBV4-1 with TRBJ2-3, with 8 nucleotides matching TRBD2. Trimming at V came to 0 bases and at J to 5 bases, leaving 7 bases not matched to a gene. The CDR3 is 16 residues long. The germline CDR1 and CDR2 sequences are MGHRA and YSYEKL. In DNA form, the CDR3 reads TGCGCCAGCAGCCAAGATCTACGGGGGGGCCGAGATACGCAGTATTTT. It specifies CASSQDLRGGRDTQYF.

The rearrangement uses TRBV2 and TRBJ2-3, with TRBD2 matching 15 bases. This CDR3 spans 17 amino acids. V lost 7 bases to trimming and J lost 6 bases; unmatched junction nucleotides: 11. The V gene's germline CDR1 is SNHLY and CDR2 FYNNEI. The CDR3 here is CASKTGLAGGPVDTQYF. CDR3 nucleotide sequence: TGTGCCAGCAAAACCGGACTAGCGGGGGGGCCGGTCGATACGCAGTATTTT. The full variable domain, in which reference TRBV2 and TRBJ2-3 provide the parts outside the CDR3, is EPEVTQTPSHQVTQMGQEVILRCVPISNHLYFYWYRQILGQKVEFLVSFYNNEISEKSEIFDDQFSVERPDGSNFTLKIRSTKLEDSAMYFCASKTGLAGGPVDTQYFGPGTRLTVL.

This clone has a single count. The V call is TRBV19, the J call TRBJ2-7; 7 nucleotides agree with TRBD1. This CDR3 is built from 15 residues. The germline gives CDR1 LNHDA, CDR2 SQIVND (reference sequence). V trimming: 5 bases; J trimming: 3 bases; junction bases outside the gene matches: 10. CDR3 bases: TGTGCCAGTAGTGGGGGACAGCGGAGCGGCTACGAGCAGTACTTC. It specifies CASSGGQRSGYEQYF.

As for this clone: A junction boundary mismatches the germline segment, possibly from a read error. The chain employs TRBV4-1 and TRBJ2-1; 9 bases are shared with TRBD1. The V gene's germline CDR1 is MGHRA and CDR2 YSYEKL. The CDR3 covers 15 residues. The CDR3 sequence is CASSPARDRVNGQFF. DNA for the CDR3: TGCGCCAGCAGCCCGGCCCGGGACAGGGTGAATGGGCAGTTCTTC.

The rearrangement uses TRBV18 and TRBJ1-5, with D tentatively TRBD1 (6 bases). V shed 6 bases and J shed 2 bases, with 11 bases lying between them. The CDR3 has 14 residues. Germline loops: CDR1 KGHSH, CDR2 LQKENI. Here the CDR3 reads CASSPSGGNQPQHF. CDR3 DNA sequence: TGTGCCAGCTCCCCCTCAGGGGGCAATCAGCCCCAGCATTTT.

V usage is TRBV7-3 and J usage is TRBJ1-2; 8 bases fit TRBD1. Germline trimming cut 5 bases from V and 7 bases from J; bases unmatched to any gene: 12. Per the germline V gene, CDR1 is SGHTA and CDR2 is FQGTGA. The CDR3 runs 15 residues. CDR3 DNA: TGTGCCAGCAGCCCCCCCGGGACAGGCTGGGGTGGCTACACCTTC. It translates to CASSPPGTGWGGYTF.

The chain links TRBV7-8 to TRBJ2-1, with D tentatively TRBD1 (6 bases). Trimming took off 6 bases at V and 3 bases at J, with 9 bases between the two ends. The CDR3 length is 13 residues. CDR1 and CDR2 (germline): SGHVS, FQNEAQ. CDR3 protein: CASRQGNYNEQFF. Here the CDR3 DNA reads TGTGCCAGCAGACAGGGCAACTACAATGAGCAGTTCTTC.

The chain employs TRBV28 and TRBJ2-1; the D gene is possibly TRBD2 (5 bases). The CDR3 runs 14 residues. Between the trimmed V and J ends, which lost 5 bases and 6 bases, there was a span of 14 bases. Germline CDR1 and CDR2: MDHEN and SYDVKM. The CDR3 nucleotides are TGTGCCAGCAGTCGCCGTGGACTGCTCAATGAGCAGTTCTTC. Translating gives CASSRRGLLNEQFF.

The chain joins TRBV30 to TRBJ2-7, with 9 bases fitting TRBD2. The CDR3 sequence is 14 residues long. The ends lost 2 bases at V and 2 bases at J; junction bases unmatched: 4. Germline V gene lookup returns CDR1 GTSNPN and CDR2 SVGIG (reference sequence). The CDR3 coding sequence is TGTGCCTGGAGTAGGAGCGGGGGGCCCTACGAGCAGTACTTC. Translated: CAWSRSGGPYEQYF.

The J gene is TRBJ2-7, the V gene TRBV28; TRBD2 matches 11 bases. This CDR3 region has 17 residues. The J segment lost 2 bases and the V segment lost 4 bases, leaving 10 bases of the junction unmatched. The germline gives CDR1 MDHEN, CDR2 SYDVKM. The CDR3 region is CASSSAPTSGGAYEQYF. The DNA for the CDR3 is TGTGCCAGCAGTTCAGCGCCCACTAGCGGGGGCGCCTACGAGCAGTACTTC.

The chain uses TRBV7-9 and TRBJ2-3; 7 nucleotides match TRBD2. The V gene end was trimmed by 4 bases and the J gene end by 1 base; junction bases not matched to a gene: 11. This CDR3 contains 17 residues. From germline, CDR1 is SEHNR and CDR2 FQNEAQ (reference sequence). This chain's CDR3 is CASSSDYSGDRTDTQYF. For the CDR3, the DNA is TGTGCCAGCAGCTCAGATTACAGCGGGGACCGCACAGATACGCAGTATTTT. The variable domain in full, with the rest retrieved from reference TRBV7-9 and TRBJ2-3, is DTGVSQNPRHKITKRGQNVTFRCDPISEHNRLYWYRQTLGQGPEFLTYFQNEAQLEKSRLLSDRFSAERPKGSFSTLEIQRTEQGDSAMYLCASSSDYSGDRTDTQYFGPGTRLTVL.

This chain joins TRBV30 and TRBJ1-6; no clear D. V lost 2 bases and J lost 7, with 24 bases in between. The germline CDR1 and CDR2 sequences are GTSNPN and SVGIG (reference sequence). The CDR3 runs to 18 residues. The CDR3 reads CAWSMKGGIGFGNSPLHF. The CDR3 region has the DNA TGTGCCTGGAGTATGAAAGGAGGGATAGGTTTCGGAAATTCACCCCTCCACTTT.